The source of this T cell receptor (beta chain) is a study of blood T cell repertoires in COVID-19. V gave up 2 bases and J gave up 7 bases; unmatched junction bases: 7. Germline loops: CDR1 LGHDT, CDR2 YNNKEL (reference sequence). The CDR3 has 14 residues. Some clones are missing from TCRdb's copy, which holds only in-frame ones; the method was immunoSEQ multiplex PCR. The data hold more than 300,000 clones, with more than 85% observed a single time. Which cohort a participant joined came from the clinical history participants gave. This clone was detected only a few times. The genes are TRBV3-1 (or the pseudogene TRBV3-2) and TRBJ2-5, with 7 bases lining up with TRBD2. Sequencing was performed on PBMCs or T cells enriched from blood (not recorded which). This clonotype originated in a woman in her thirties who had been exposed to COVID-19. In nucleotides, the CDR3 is TGTGCCAGCAGCCAACGGGCTAGCGGAGCGACCCAGTACTTC. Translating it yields CASSQRASGATQYF.